The TCR beta chain under discussion was sequenced for a study of shared clonotypes between healthy human individuals. Study overall: Three CD4 naive, three CD4 memory, two CD8 naive and one CD8 memory plate were used per donor.

Of note for this clone: Its antigen is currently unknown.

Germline V gene data show CDR1 as LNHDA and CDR2 as SQIVND (reference sequence). CDR3 length: 13 residues. Between the trimmed V and J ends, which lost 9 bases and 2 bases, there was a span of 14 bases. Original data processing: As immunoSEQ supplied junction-only sequences (without quality scores), filtering differed. Clones were read by immunoSEQ multiplex PCR, and TCRdb kept only the in-frame ones, dropping some. V and J calls and clone size are given by that table; D and trimming were obtained from the DNA. The sample lists 2.5 million or so clones, roughly nine tenths occurring once. The study, taken as a whole, reports: Among the subsets, naive ones generally showed larger estimated richness than memory ones.

The receptor was derived from a man aged 18-30 years in good health. The specimen was naive CD4+ T cells sorted from blood. Subset meaning: CD45RA+ positively selected. The J gene is TRBJ2-7, the V gene TRBV19, with a weak D call TRBD1 (5 bases). The CDR3 DNA is TGTGCCAGCAGCCTTCGACAGACCTACGAGCAGTACTTC. Translation gives CASSLRQTYEQYF. Variable domain in full (rest from reference TRBV19 and TRBJ2-7): DGGITQSPKYLFRKEGQNVTLSCEQNLNHDAMYWYRQDPGQGLRLIYYSQIVNDFQKGDIAEGYSVSREKKESFPLTVTSAQKNPTAFYLCASSLRQTYEQYFGPGTRLTVT.